The next 32 T cell receptor beta chains were all read from a single sample in a study of shared clonotypes between healthy human individuals. CD8 cells regarded as naive lacked CD45RO, were positively chosen for CCR7, and omitted terminally differentiated effector memory CD45RA+ cells. The repertoire was sequenced with immunoSEQ multiplex PCR; TCRdb's copy has only in-frame clones and lacks some. Among approximately 600,000 clones listed, around 96% were seen once. Sequenced sample: naive CD8+ T cells sorted from blood. The receptors stem from a woman in her thirties in good health.

This chain connects TRBV5-4 to TRBJ2-7; 9 nucleotides align to TRBD1. This CDR3 region has 16 residues. V was clipped by 4 bases and J by 1 base; unmatched bases: 9. The V gene's germline CDR1 is SGHNT and CDR2 YYREEE (reference sequence). CDR3 region: CASSTNRGLKSYEQYF. For the CDR3, the DNA is TGTGCCAGCAGCACTAACAGGGGGCTGAAATCCTACGAGCAGTACTTC.

The chain uses TRBV5-6 and TRBJ2-3, with TRBD2 identical over 12 bases. The CDR3 runs to 17 residues. V lost 2 bases and J lost 4; bases outside the gene matches: 8. In germline, CDR1 is SGHDT, CDR2 YYEEEE. Written as DNA, the CDR3 is TGTGCCAGCAGCTTTCCTAGCGGGAGGGCCGTCGCAGATACGCAGTATTTT. Encoded protein: CASSFPSGRAVADTQYF.

The gene calls are TRBV19 and TRBJ1-2; D not resolved. Looked up from germline, CDR1 is LNHDA and CDR2 is SQIVND (reference sequence). Between the trimmed V and J ends, which lost 7 bases and 4 bases, there was a span of 10 bases. The CDR3 runs 12 residues. CDR3 nucleotides: TGTGCCAGTACCATAGACTTCTATGGCTACACCTTC. Its protein is CASTIDFYGYTF.

This clone was detected once. The chain employs TRBV6-5 and TRBJ2-7; a possible D gene is TRBD1 (5 bases). Between the trimmed V and J ends, which lost 0 bases and 6 bases, there was a span of 12 bases. From germline, CDR1 is MNHEY and CDR2 SVGAGI. The CDR3 extends over 14 amino acids. CDR3 residues: CASSYSLRQGEQYF. The CDR3 coding sequence is TGTGCCAGCAGTTACTCCCTCCGGCAGGGCGAGCAGTACTTC.

CDR3 in amino acids: CASSRALDGYTF. For the CDR3, the DNA is TGTGCCAGCAGCCGGGCCCTGGATGGCTACACCTTC. This sequence joins TRBV21-1 and TRBJ1-2. TRBV21-1 is a documented pseudogene. The CDR3 is 12 residues long.

The rearrangement uses TRBV5-6 and TRBJ2-7; TRBD1 agrees at 9 bases. After removal of 0 bases from V and 5 bases from J, the junction contained 6 bases not matched to a gene. The CDR3 contains 15 residues. CDR1 and CDR2 (germline): SGHDT, YYEEEE. CDR3: CASSLAGTGPDEQYF. The CDR3, as DNA: TGTGCCAGCAGCTTGGCCGGGACAGGGCCCGACGAGCAGTACTTC. Supplemented by reference TRBV5-6 and TRBJ2-7, the full variable domain reads DAGVTQSPTHLIKTRGQQVTLRCSPKSGHDTVSWYQQALGQGPQFIFQYYEEEERQRGNFPDRFSGHQFPNYSSELNVNALLLGDSALYLCASSLAGTGPDEQYFGPGTRLTVT.

V is TRBV28 and J is TRBJ2-5; TRBD1 matches at 7 bases. Germline V gene data show CDR1 as MDHEN and CDR2 as SYDVKM. This CDR3 region has 12 residues. The V segment lost 10 bases and the J segment 1 base; nucleotides outside the gene matches: 3. The CDR3, as DNA: TGTGCCACCGGGACAGCCCAAGAGACCCAGTACTTC. Translation: CATGTAQETQYF.

This sequence joins TRBV5-6 and TRBJ2-1, with D hard to call. This CDR3 is built from 13 residues. Germline loops: CDR1 SGHDT, CDR2 YYEEEE. The ends were cut back, 1 base at V and 4 bases at J, with 6 bases in the middle. The DNA of the CDR3 is TGTGCCAGCAGCTTGAGCCCATACAATGAGCAGTTCTTC. Translating it yields CASSLSPYNEQFF.

Comments on this clone: The same CDR3 arises from other DNA sequences in this sample as well. DNA of the CDR3: TGTGCCAGCAGTTTATCCACCGGGTCAGATACGCAGTATTTT. This sequence encodes CASSLSTGSDTQYF. The genes are TRBV27 and TRBJ2-3, with D uncertain. CDR1 and CDR2 from the germline V gene are MNHEY and SMNVEV (reference sequence). V was pared by 0 bases and J by 4 bases, with 8 bases between. The CDR3 is 14 amino acids.

The genes are TRBV4-1 and TRBJ2-3, with 7 bases fitting TRBD2. Germline values: CDR1 MGHRA, CDR2 YSYEKL. The CDR3 is 18 residues long. V lost 0 bases and J lost 2; bases outside the gene matches: 11. The CDR3 is CASSQEFASGQTTDTQYF. CDR3 sequence (DNA): TGCGCCAGCAGCCAAGAATTCGCTAGCGGCCAGACCACAGATACGCAGTATTTT.

The CDR3 is CASSPEGVQNTEAFF. The CDR3 DNA reads as TGCGCCAGCAGCCCAGAAGGGGTGCAAAACACTGAAGCTTTCTTT. The chain combines TRBV4-1 with TRBJ1-1; a possible D gene is TRBD1 (5 bases). Germline lookup yields CDR1 MGHRA and CDR2 YSYEKL. The CDR3 totals 15 residues. V was shortened by 4 bases and J by 2 bases, with 14 bases between the two germline ends.

The chain couples TRBV6-5 to TRBJ2-7; no definite D call. In germline, CDR1 is MNHEY, CDR2 SVGAGI. The V gene lost 7 bases and the J gene lost 7 bases, with 11 bases spanning the gap. This CDR3 is built from 11 residues. The CDR3 nucleotides are TGTGCCAGCAAGGAGCTGGGGGAGCAGTACTTC. Its protein product is CASKELGEQYF.

The V call is TRBV14, the J call TRBJ2-7, with unresolved D. Germline V gene data show CDR1 as SGHDN and CDR2 as FVKESK. This CDR3 contains 13 residues. The ends were cut back, 0 bases at V and 7 bases at J, with 10 bases in the middle. CDR3 loop: CASSQDLAREQYF. CDR3 bases: TGTGCCAGCAGCCAAGATCTGGCGCGGGAGCAGTACTTC.

The chain is built from TRBV27 and TRBJ2-7, with D perhaps TRBD1 (6 bases). Trimming removed 5 bases from V and 3 bases from J, with 14 bases in between. CDR1 MNHEY and CDR2 SMNVEV come from the germline V gene (reference sequence). The CDR3 covers 14 residues. The CDR3 is CASSLYQGSYEQYF. CDR3 in DNA: TGTGCCAGCAGTCTCTATCAGGGGAGCTACGAGCAGTACTTC.

This chain joins TRBV28 and TRBJ1-1; D is ambiguous. V was trimmed by 5 bases and J by 11 bases, leaving 15 bases between them. Germline V gene sequence: CDR1 MDHEN, CDR2 SYDVKM. This CDR3 is 12 amino acids long. CDR3 loop: CASSQWGGAAFF. CDR3 nucleotides: TGTGCCAGCAGTCAATGGGGAGGAGCTGCTTTCTTT.

This chain joins TRBV6-6 and TRBJ2-1, with D unresolved. The V end was cut by 7 bases, the J end by 0 bases, with 13 bases between. Germline CDR1 MNHNY, CDR2 SVGAGI (reference sequence). The CDR3 has 15 residues. For the CDR3, the DNA is TGTGCCAGCACCGTATCACTAAGCTCCTACAATGAGCAGTTCTTC. It is translated as CASTVSLSSYNEQFF.

As regards this clone: The same CDR3 arises from other DNA sequences in this sample as well. This chain joins TRBV9 and TRBJ1-5; no firm D call. CDR3 size: 14 residues. The V and J ends lost 0 bases and 0 bases respectively, with 4 bases between them. The germline CDR1 and CDR2 sequences are SGDLS and YYNGEE. The CDR3 nucleotides read TGTGCCAGCAGCGTAGGTGATAGCAATCAGCCCCAGCATTTT. Its protein is CASSVGDSNQPQHF.

About this clone itself: Other DNA sequences in this specimen translate into the identical CDR3. This rearrangement joins TRBV5-6 to TRBJ2-7; D may be TRBD1 (6 bases). Trimming cost V 4 bases and J 7 bases, with 12 bases left between them. The CDR3 totals 12 residues. Germline V gives CDR1 SGHDT, CDR2 YYEEEE. Here the CDR3 reads CASSPGGGEQYF. In DNA, the CDR3 is TGTGCCAGCAGCCCTGGGGGCGGAGAGCAGTACTTC.

The chain is built from TRBV10-2 and TRBJ2-2; possibly TRBD1 for D (6 bases). V was trimmed by 7 bases and J by 7 bases, leaving 13 bases between them. CDR1 and CDR2 (germline): WSHSY, SAAADI. This CDR3 contains 13 residues. CDR3 sequence (DNA): TGCGCCAGCACCAAAGGGGGAGTCGGGGAGCTGTTTTTT. Its protein product is CASTKGGVGELFF.

The rearrangement joins TRBV7-8 to TRBJ2-7; 13 bases are a match to TRBD2. Germline-derived CDR1 and CDR2 are SGHVS and FQNEAQ. V gave up 5 bases and J gave up 6 bases; unmatched junction bases: 10. The CDR3 extends over 16 amino acids. Here the CDR3 DNA reads TGTGCCAGCAGCGCCGGACTAGCGGGAGTCGCTACCGAGCAGTACTTC. Translating it yields CASSAGLAGVATEQYF.

The V call is TRBV29-1, the J call TRBJ2-7; D is possibly TRBD1 (5 bases). CDR1 and CDR2 (germline): SQVTM, ANQGSEA. V was cut by 6 bases and J by 4 bases, with 10 bases left in between. The CDR3 is 11 amino acids. CDR3 sequence reads: CSVQGRYEQYF. CDR3 nucleotides: TGCAGCGTCCAGGGTCGTTACGAGCAGTACTTC.

This sequence joins TRBV9 and TRBJ2-3; D may correspond to TRBD1 or TRBD2 (6 bases each). Germline CDR1 reads SGDLS; CDR2 reads YYNGEE. The CDR3 has 13 amino acids. The V end was cut by 1 base, the J end by 8 bases, with 11 bases between. CDR3 in amino acids: CASSVWGAGTQYF. The CDR3 DNA is TGTGCCAGCAGCGTATGGGGGGCAGGTACGCAGTATTTT.

The V call is TRBV28, the J call TRBJ1-1; D unclear. Trimming shortened V by 6 bases and J by 5 bases, and 10 bases separated the two germline ends. The CDR3 is made up of 12 amino acids. Germline V lookup: CDR1 MDHEN, CDR2 SYDVKM. CDR3 DNA: TGTGCCAGCAGCGCTGAAGGAACTGAAGCTTTCTTT. Translated, it gives CASSAEGTEAFF.

The J gene is TRBJ2-6, the V gene TRBV29-1; 9 bases are shared with TRBD1. Germline V lookup: CDR1 SQVTM, CDR2 ANQGSEA. V gave up 4 bases and J gave up 0 bases; unmatched junction bases: 7. The CDR3 runs 17 residues. In nucleotides, the CDR3 is TGCAGCGTTGGGGAACAGGGGGCTCACTCTGGGGCCAACGTCCTGACTTTC. This codes for CSVGEQGAHSGANVLTF.

CDR3 protein: CATTFGGGGYEQYF. The CDR3 DNA sequence: TGCGCCACCACCTTCGGGGGTGGGGGCTACGAGCAGTACTTC. This rearrangement joins TRBV10-2 to TRBJ2-7; D is possibly TRBD2 (6 bases). V was trimmed by 10 bases and J by 3 bases, leaving 19 bases between them. Germline CDR1 is WSHSY and CDR2 is SAAADI. This CDR3 has 14 residues.

This sequence joins TRBV5-1 and TRBJ2-7; D may be TRBD1 (6 bases). The V gene's germline CDR1 is SGHRS and CDR2 YFSETQ. The germline V and J ends were trimmed by 0 bases and 3 bases, with 10 bases remaining between them. This CDR3 has 14 residues. The CDR3 DNA sequence: TGCGCCAGCAGCTTGGACAGGGCCCACTACGAGCAGTACTTC. Its translation is CASSLDRAHYEQYF.

This clone is a singleton in its sample. The chain combines TRBV7-8 with TRBJ1-2, with 8 nucleotides matching TRBD1. Germline trimming cut 1 base from V and 6 bases from J; bases unmatched to any gene: 7. The V gene's germline CDR1 is SGHVS and CDR2 FQNEAQ. This CDR3 is built from 15 residues. CDR3 nucleotides: TGTGCCAGCAGCTTAGTATTCAGGGACAGGAATGGCTACACCTTC. It is translated as CASSLVFRDRNGYTF.

The chain carries TRBV7-8 and TRBJ2-3; no clear D. The germline CDR1 and CDR2 sequences are SGHVS and FQNEAQ. Trimming left V 5 bases short and J 0 bases short, with 15 bases between. The CDR3 length is 16 residues. The CDR3 region is CASSPGPRQSTDTQYF. The DNA for the CDR3 is TGTGCCAGCAGCCCCGGACCGCGACAAAGCACAGATACGCAGTATTTT. Full variable domain (rest looked up from reference TRBV7-8 and TRBJ2-3): GAGVSQSPRYKVAKRGQDVALRCDPISGHVSLFWYQQALGQGPEFLTYFQNEAQLDKSGLPSDRFFAERPEGSVSTLKIQRTQQEDSAVYLCASSPGPRQSTDTQYFGPGTRLTVL.

Note on this clone: The junction and the germline gene differ at one end; a read error may be behind it. The chain links TRBV4-1 to TRBJ2-7, with D hard to call. CDR1 is MGHRA and CDR2 is YSYEKL in the germline V gene. The CDR3 has 12 amino acids. The CDR3 bases are TGTGCCAGCAGCCCGGGTTACTACGAGCAGTACTTC. Its translation is CASSPGYYEQYF.

The chain couples TRBV2 to TRBJ1-2; D ambiguous. This CDR3 comprises 13 residues. CDR1 SNHLY and CDR2 FYNNEI come from the germline V gene. The germline V and J ends were trimmed by 3 bases and 5 bases, with 10 bases remaining between them. For the CDR3, the DNA is TGTGCCAGCAGTGAGAGTAGGAATTATGGCTACACCTTC. Amino acid sequence: CASSESRNYGYTF.

The chain couples TRBV28 to TRBJ1-3; D is unresolved. Between the trimmed V and J ends, which lost 1 base and 5 bases, there was a span of 12 bases. Germline loops: CDR1 MDHEN, CDR2 SYDVKM. This CDR3 has 15 amino acids. CDR3 in amino acids: CASSLSILLRNTIYF. CDR3 bases: TGTGCCAGCAGTTTATCGATTCTGCTGAGAAACACCATATATTTT.

This chain uses TRBV6-6 with TRBJ2-7; D could derive from TRBD1 or TRBD2 (6 bases each). V was clipped by 7 bases and J by 1 base, with 20 bases between them. Germline loops: CDR1 MNHNY, CDR2 SVGAGI (reference sequence). CDR3 length: 16 amino acids. Written as DNA, the CDR3 is TGTGCCAGCACGGCCCGGGAGCCAGGACAGTCCTACGAGCAGTACTTC. Residues: CASTAREPGQSYEQYF.